The 4 T cell receptor beta chains reported below all come from one sample, sequenced in a study of shared clonotypes between healthy human individuals. Generated by immunoSEQ multiplex PCR, the TCRdb table keeps only in-frame clones and is missing some. The table has fewer than 850,000 clones, more than 70% seen once; the top ten hold under 2%. The sequencing input was memory CD4+ T cells sorted from blood. Described subset: CD45RA-negative fraction. The receptors shown here come from a woman in her twenties or thirties in good health.

The count of this clone is one. This chain connects TRBV6-5 to TRBJ1-3; D gene uncertain. This CDR3 has 13 residues. The germline V gene encodes CDR1 MNHEY and CDR2 SVGAGI. V lost 6 bases, J lost 4 bases, and 10 bases lay in between. This CDR3 reads CASSEKIGNTIYF. CDR3 nucleotide sequence: TGTGCCAGCAGCGAAAAAATCGGAAACACCATATATTTT.

The chain carries TRBV29-1 and TRBJ2-7, with 9 bases fitting TRBD1. The length of the CDR3 is 15 residues. Germline-derived CDR1 and CDR2 are SQVTM and ANQGSEA. V shed 2 bases and J 2 bases; nucleotides not matched to a gene: 7. The CDR3 spells CSVEPGQGGTYEQYF. The CDR3 DNA reads as TGCAGCGTTGAACCGGGACAGGGTGGTACCTACGAGCAGTACTTC.

This chain links TRBV28 with TRBJ1-1; D perhaps matches TRBD1 (5 bases). V was shortened by 8 bases and J by 0 bases, with 10 bases between the two germline ends. The germline V gene encodes CDR1 MDHEN and CDR2 SYDVKM. The CDR3 contains 13 residues. This chain's CDR3 is CASSGAVNTEAFF. For the CDR3, the DNA is TGTGCCAGCTCTGGGGCGGTGAACACTGAAGCTTTCTTT.

This clone was detected only a few times. The chain links TRBV7-2 to TRBJ2-2; D is perhaps TRBD2 (6 bases). The CDR3 is made up of 13 amino acids. The germline V gene has CDR1 SGHTA and CDR2 FQGNSA. The V and J ends lost 5 bases and 6 bases respectively, with 10 bases between them. CDR3 coding DNA: TGTGCCAGCAGCACGCGGGATTCCGGGGAGCTGTTTTTT. Its translation: CASSTRDSGELFF.